The sequence of this T cell receptor (beta chain) was determined in a study of CD8+CD57+ T cells in acquired aplastic anemia. By flow cytometry, patients selected for sequencing had shown an expansion of CD8+CD57+ cells. A severe acquired aplastic anemia diagnosis applied to all patients. Per germline, CDR1 SNHLY and CDR2 FYNNEI. The ends were cut back, 4 bases at V and 0 bases at J, with 12 bases in the middle. This CDR3 contains 15 residues. Researchers used genomic DNA as the template to profile TCR beta VDJ and CDR3. TCRdb independently ran MiXCR on the reads; one entry per CDR3 protein. The repertoire holds fewer than 200,000 distinct CDR3 sequences, with approximately 48% as singletons. The table lists this clonotype with many counts.

The chain has TRBV2 and TRBJ1-1; D call uncertain. The sequenced material came from sorted CD4+, CD8+, or CD8+CD57+ T cells (not recorded which) from PBMCs. This receptor was taken from a human donor with aplastic anemia. The CDR3 coding sequence is TGTGCCAGCAGTGTTACCAGGAGGATGAACACTGAAGCTTTCTTT. Translating gives CASSVTRRMNTEAFF.